This TCR beta chain was sequenced in a study of cytomegalovirus exposure and HLA in healthy donors. TCRdb's copy holds only in-frame clones and misses some; the assay was immunoSEQ multiplex PCR. The sample carries 45,000 to 65,000 clones, over 85% recorded once. The donors were part of the validation cohort, which consisted of more than 90 subjects and was separate from the first cohort of under 850 subjects. The CDR3 spans 13 residues. V was trimmed by 2 bases and J by 4 bases, leaving 6 bases between them. Germline assignment: CDR1 MNHEY and CDR2 SMNVEV (reference sequence). The source of this sequence is a woman aged 18-29 years in good health and CMV-seropositive. The sequenced material came from PBMCs. V and J are TRBV27 and TRBJ2-1, with D possibly TRBD2 on 5 matching bases. The CDR3 loop reads CASSLTGYNEQFF. CDR3 DNA sequence: TGTGCCAGCAGTTTAACGGGATACAATGAGCAGTTCTTC.